This T cell receptor (beta chain) came from a study of radiation and T cells in renal cell carcinoma. V was trimmed by 5 bases and J by 4 bases, leaving 17 bases between them. The CDR3 sequence is 16 residues long. Germline assignment: CDR1 SGHTA and CDR2 FQGTGA. Sequenced by immunoSEQ multiplex PCR; TCRdb stores in-frame clones only, minus some. Of 150,000 to 200,000 clones in the sample, approximately 90% are singletons; the top ten hold approximately 10%. Described time point: blood 4 weeks post-SBRT, at nephrectomy. Treatment meaning: 15 Gy SBRT to primary tumor, nephrectomy 4 weeks later. This sequence was found in a woman between 50 and 59 years old with renal cell carcinoma. The chain couples TRBV7-3 to TRBJ2-2, with D perhaps TRBD1 (6 bases). The specimen was blood, collected from a patient whose treatment included radiotherapy and nephrectomy. The chain's CDR3 is CASSPEAGQFTGELFF. CDR3 in DNA: TGTGCCAGCAGCCCCGAAGCTGGACAGTTCACCGGGGAGCTGTTTTTT.